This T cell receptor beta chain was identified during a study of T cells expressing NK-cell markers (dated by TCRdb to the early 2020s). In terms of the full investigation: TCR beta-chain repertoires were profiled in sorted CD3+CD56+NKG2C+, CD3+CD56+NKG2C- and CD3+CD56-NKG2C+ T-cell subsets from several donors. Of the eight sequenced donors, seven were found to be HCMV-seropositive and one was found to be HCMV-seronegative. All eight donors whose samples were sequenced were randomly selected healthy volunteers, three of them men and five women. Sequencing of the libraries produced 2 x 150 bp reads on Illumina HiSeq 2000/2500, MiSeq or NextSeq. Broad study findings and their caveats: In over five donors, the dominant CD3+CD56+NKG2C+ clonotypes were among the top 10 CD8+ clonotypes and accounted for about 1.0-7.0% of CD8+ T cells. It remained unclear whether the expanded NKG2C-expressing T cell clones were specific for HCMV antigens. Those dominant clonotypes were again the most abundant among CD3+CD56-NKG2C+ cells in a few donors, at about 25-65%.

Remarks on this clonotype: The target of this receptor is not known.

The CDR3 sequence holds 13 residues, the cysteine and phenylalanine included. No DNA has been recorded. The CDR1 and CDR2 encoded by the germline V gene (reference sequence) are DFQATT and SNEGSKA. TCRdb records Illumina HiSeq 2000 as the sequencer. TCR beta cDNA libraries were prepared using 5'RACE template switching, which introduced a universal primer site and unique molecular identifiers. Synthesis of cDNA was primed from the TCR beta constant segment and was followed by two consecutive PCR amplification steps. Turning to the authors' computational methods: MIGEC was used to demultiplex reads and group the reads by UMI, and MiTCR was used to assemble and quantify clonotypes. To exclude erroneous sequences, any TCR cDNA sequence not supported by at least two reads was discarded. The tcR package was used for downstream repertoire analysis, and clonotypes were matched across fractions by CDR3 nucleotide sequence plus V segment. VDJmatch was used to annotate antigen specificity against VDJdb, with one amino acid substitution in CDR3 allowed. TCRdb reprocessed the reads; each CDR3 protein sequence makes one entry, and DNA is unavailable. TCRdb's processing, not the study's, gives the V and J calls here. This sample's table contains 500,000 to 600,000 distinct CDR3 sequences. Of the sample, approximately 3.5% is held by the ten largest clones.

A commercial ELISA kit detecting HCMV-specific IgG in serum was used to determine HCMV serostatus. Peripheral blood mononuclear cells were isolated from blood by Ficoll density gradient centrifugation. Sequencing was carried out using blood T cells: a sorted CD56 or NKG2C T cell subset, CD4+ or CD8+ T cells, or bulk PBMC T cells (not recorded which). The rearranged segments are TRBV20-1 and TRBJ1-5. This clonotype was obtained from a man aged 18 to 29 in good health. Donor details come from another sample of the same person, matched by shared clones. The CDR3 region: CSALGGGNQPQHF.